What follows are 32 T cell receptor beta chains derived from one specimen sequenced in a study of blood T cell repertoires in COVID-19. The repertoire was sequenced with immunoSEQ multiplex PCR; TCRdb's copy has only in-frame clones and lacks some. The sample has 200,000 to 250,000 clones, 83% seen once. Sequences were obtained from peripheral blood. These receptors were obtained from a human donor in a cohort sampled during active COVID-19.

This clone has a handful of counts. J is TRBJ2-4 and V is TRBV6-5; D is ambiguous. The germline V gene has CDR1 MNHEY and CDR2 SVGAGI. The germline V and J ends were trimmed by 5 bases and 5 bases, with 10 bases remaining between them. This CDR3 is built from 13 residues. The CDR3 protein is CASSLERQNIQYF. The CDR3 nucleotides are TGTGCCAGCAGTCTCGAGCGACAAAACATTCAGTACTTC.

To note about this clone: One end of the junction fails to match germline, which may point to a read error. The chain joins TRBV7-7 to TRBJ2-5; D is unclear. Germline CDR1 SSHAT, CDR2 FNYEAQ (reference sequence). This CDR3 contains 14 residues. The CDR3 here is CASSLTQIQETQYF. CDR3 nucleotides: TGTGCTAGCAGCTTAACGCAGATCCAAGAGACCCAGTACTTC.

The V and J genes are TRBV3-1 (or the pseudogene TRBV3-2) and TRBJ2-2, with D maybe TRBD2 (6 bases). CDR3 size: 16 residues. The V gene's germline CDR1 is LGHDT and CDR2 YNNKEL (reference sequence). Trimming stripped 4 bases from V and 0 bases from J, with 12 bases between. CDR3 protein: CASSRGSGANTGELFF. CDR3 nucleotides: TGTGCCAGCAGCCGGGGTAGCGGAGCGAACACCGGGGAGCTGTTTTTT.

The chain has TRBV28 and TRBJ2-3, with TRBD1 as a possible D gene (6 bases). Trimming took off 4 bases at V and 4 bases at J, with 24 bases between the two ends. The CDR3 extends over 18 amino acids. Germline CDR1 MDHEN, CDR2 SYDVKM. CDR3 sequence reads: CASSSPRDLRGRADTQYF. Written as DNA, the CDR3 is TGTGCCAGCAGTTCACCTCGAGACCTCAGGGGCAGGGCAGATACGCAGTATTTT. The whole variable domain, filled in from reference TRBV28 and TRBJ2-3, reads DVKVTQSSRYLVKRTGEKVFLECVQDMDHENMFWYRQDPGLGLRLIYFSYDVKMKEKGDIPEGYSVSREKKERFSLILESASTNQTSMYLCASSSPRDLRGRADTQYFGPGTRLTVL.

In this sample, this clone turned up many times. The chain uses TRBV7-9 and TRBJ1-1, with no clear D. Germline lookup yields CDR1 SEHNR and CDR2 FQNEAQ (reference sequence). Trimming stripped 5 bases from V and 6 bases from J, with 13 bases between. There are 13 residues in the CDR3. The DNA of the CDR3 is TGTGCCAGCAGCGCAGAGGCGACGGCTGAAGCTTTCTTT. This codes for CASSAEATAEAFF.

The V and J genes are TRBV15 and TRBJ2-7; 8 nucleotides agree with TRBD2. Germline assignment: CDR1 LNHNV and CDR2 YYDKDF (reference sequence). J lost 0 bases, V lost 0 bases, and 10 bases had no gene match. This CDR3 comprises 18 residues. This CDR3 is CATSRDYPLSGSSYEQYF. CDR3 bases: TGTGCCACCAGCAGAGATTATCCCCTGAGCGGGAGCTCCTACGAGCAGTACTTC. The entire variable domain, with the rest obtained from reference TRBV15 and TRBJ2-7, is as follows: DAMVIQNPRYQVTQFGKPVTLSCSQTLNHNVMYWYQQKSSQAPKLLFHYYDKDFNNEADTPDNFQSRRPNTSFCFLDIRSPGLGDTAMYLCATSRDYPLSGSSYEQYFGPGTRLTVT.

The chain employs TRBV5-4 and TRBJ2-7, with 11 bases identical to TRBD1. Germline loops: CDR1 SGHNT, CDR2 YYREEE (reference sequence). This CDR3 comprises 16 residues. The junction had 10 bases not matched to a gene; V was cut back by 1 base and J by 7 bases. The CDR3 is CASSLPQGQGAYEQYF. CDR3 DNA sequence: TGTGCCAGCAGCTTGCCGCAAGGACAGGGGGCTTATGAGCAGTACTTC.

The chain couples TRBV30 to TRBJ2-3; D not resolved. The CDR3 loop spans 13 amino acids. Germline CDR1 is GTSNPN and CDR2 is SVGIG (reference sequence). Trimming took off 0 bases at V and 4 bases at J, with 8 bases between the two ends. The CDR3 reads CAWSVPGPDTQYF. In nucleotides, the CDR3 is TGTGCCTGGAGTGTACCGGGTCCAGATACGCAGTATTTT.

CDR3 coding DNA: TGTGCCAGCAGTGAGTATCGGGAGATGCCCTCACAAGAGACCCAGTACTTC. Protein sequence: CASSEYREMPSQETQYF. This rearrangement joins TRBV6-1 to TRBJ2-5, with D possibly matching TRBD2 (6 bases). Trimming removed 3 bases from V and 2 bases from J, with 19 bases in between. This CDR3 comprises 17 residues. Germline lookup yields CDR1 MNHNS and CDR2 SASEGT.

This sequence joins TRBV12-3 or TRBV12-4 and TRBJ2-4; a possible D gene is TRBD1 (5 bases). V was trimmed by 0 bases and J by 12 bases, leaving 9 bases between them. The CDR3 is made up of 12 amino acids. The CDR3, as DNA: TGTGCCAGCAGTTTAGCGGACACTACTCAGTACTTC. Its translation is CASSLADTTQYF.

Ten or more counts support this clone. V usage is TRBV4-1 and J usage is TRBJ2-1; 8 bases fit TRBD1. The CDR3 loop spans 15 amino acids. Germline loops: CDR1 MGHRA, CDR2 YSYEKL. J gave up 0 bases and V 4 bases, and 2 bases lay outside the gene matches. The chain's CDR3 is CASSRTGGSYNEQFF. The CDR3 DNA reads TGCGCCAGCAGCCGCACAGGGGGCTCCTACAATGAGCAGTTCTTC.

The chain employs TRBV6-4 and TRBJ2-3; D not certain. The CDR3 sequence is 15 residues long. Germline-derived CDR1 and CDR2 are MRHNA and SNTAGT. V was clipped by 0 bases and J by 3 bases, with 10 bases between them. The CDR3 here is CASSDSARITDTQYF. DNA of the CDR3: TGTGCCAGCAGTGACTCGGCTCGAATAACAGATACGCAGTATTTT.

This chain uses TRBV5-1 with TRBJ2-3, with TRBD1 matching over 9 bases. Germline V gene sequence: CDR1 SGHRS, CDR2 YFSETQ. Trimming removed 7 bases from V and 2 bases from J; junction bases left unmatched: 8. This CDR3 region has 15 residues. CDR3 DNA sequence: TGCGCCAGCGGGAGGGACAGGGTTTACACAGATACGCAGTATTTT. This encodes CASGRDRVYTDTQYF.

The genes are TRBV5-8 and TRBJ2-5, with TRBD1 matching 12 bases. V trimming: 7 bases; J trimming: 3 bases; junction bases outside the gene matches: 4. This CDR3 is 14 amino acids long. Looked up from germline, CDR1 is SGHTS and CDR2 is YDEGEE. The CDR3 DNA reads as TGTGCCAGCCCCGGGACAGGGGGCGAAGAGACCCAGTACTTC. Translation: CASPGTGGEETQYF.

The chain is built from TRBV30 and TRBJ1-1; no firm D call. Trimming took 0 bases from V and 3 from J, leaving 11 bases between them. Germline CDR1 and CDR2: GTSNPN and SVGIG (reference sequence). The CDR3 is 14 amino acids. CDR3 sequence (DNA): TGTGCCTGGAGTGTGAAAGGGAGGTACACTGAAGCTTTCTTT. It translates to CAWSVKGRYTEAFF.

J is TRBJ1-1 and V is TRBV6-4; D unresolved. CDR3 length: 13 residues. The germline CDR1 and CDR2 sequences are MRHNA and SNTAGT. The germline V and J ends were trimmed by 2 bases and 9 bases, with 13 bases remaining between them. The DNA for the CDR3 is TGTGCCAGCAGTGACCCGCTCAGGAACAAAGCTTTCTTT. Its translation is CASSDPLRNKAFF.

V usage is TRBV6-5 and J usage is TRBJ1-1; 8 bases line up with TRBD1. From germline, CDR1 is MNHEY and CDR2 SVGAGI. The J segment lost 1 base and the V segment lost 5 bases, leaving 6 bases of the junction unmatched. This CDR3 has 15 amino acids. CDR3 nucleotide sequence: TGTGCCAGCAGTCGACAGGGGCTTACGAACACTGAAGCTTTCTTT. Protein product: CASSRQGLTNTEAFF.

The rearrangement uses TRBV13 and TRBJ2-1; 7 bases map to TRBD2. Germline V gene data show CDR1 as PRHDT and CDR2 as FYEKMQ (reference sequence). The V segment lost 5 bases and the J segment 6 bases; nucleotides outside the gene matches: 10. This CDR3 comprises 15 residues. CDR3 DNA: TGTGCCAGCAGCCCAGAGCGGGGTCTGGGCAATGAGCAGTTCTTC. This sequence encodes CASSPERGLGNEQFF. Full variable domain (rest looked up from reference TRBV13 and TRBJ2-1): AAGVIQSPRHLIKEKRETATLKCYPIPRHDTVYWYQQGPGQDPQFLISFYEKMQSDKGSIPDRFSAQQFSDYHSELNMSSLELGDSALYFCASSPERGLGNEQFFGPGTRLTVL.

V gene TRBV27 combines with J gene TRBJ1-1; D perhaps matches TRBD1 (5 bases). Trimming pared 2 bases from V and 5 bases from J, leaving 9 bases between. The CDR3 runs 13 residues. From germline, CDR1 is MNHEY and CDR2 SMNVEV (reference sequence). As DNA, the CDR3 is TGTGCCAGCAGTTTAACCAGGGTAACTGAAGCTTTCTTT. Amino acid sequence: CASSLTRVTEAFF.

The rearrangement uses TRBV18 and TRBJ1-5, with a weak D call TRBD1 (6 bases). V shed 1 base and J shed 7 bases, with 14 bases lying between them. Germline CDR1 reads KGHSH; CDR2 reads LQKENI. This CDR3 is 15 amino acids long. For the CDR3, the DNA is TGTGCCAGCTCACCACTACAGGGAATTGGGCAGCCCCAGCATTTT. Protein sequence: CASSPLQGIGQPQHF.

The V call is TRBV7-9, the J call TRBJ1-3, with D unclear. Germline values: CDR1 SEHNR, CDR2 FQNEAQ (reference sequence). Trimming shortened V by 2 bases and J by 8 bases, and 7 bases separated the two germline ends. The CDR3 loop spans 12 amino acids. The CDR3 sequence: CASSLRVYTIYF. CDR3 coding DNA: TGTGCCAGCAGCTTAAGAGTCTACACCATATATTTT.

This chain joins TRBV5-1 and TRBJ2-1; TRBD2 might be the D (6 bases). Germline-derived CDR1 and CDR2 are SGHRS and YFSETQ. The V end was cut by 2 bases, the J end by 6 bases, with 18 bases between. This CDR3 comprises 16 residues. The CDR3 loop reads CASSLGTPDGVNEQFF. CDR3 DNA: TGCGCCAGCAGCTTAGGGACTCCGGACGGGGTCAATGAGCAGTTCTTC.

The J gene is TRBJ2-3, the V gene TRBV5-1; D might be TRBD1 (5 bases). V shed 0 bases and J shed 0 bases, with 20 bases lying between them. Germline assignment: CDR1 SGHRS and CDR2 YFSETQ. CDR3 length: 19 amino acids. In DNA form, the CDR3 reads TGCGCCAGCAGCTTGGTACAACCCACAGGAGTTTCTAGCACAGATACGCAGTATTTT. It specifies CASSLVQPTGVSSTDTQYF.

V usage is TRBV28 and J usage is TRBJ2-7, with D possibly TRBD2 on 5 matching bases. The CDR3 contains 14 residues. The V gene's germline CDR1 is MDHEN and CDR2 SYDVKM. V lost 3 bases and J 4 bases, leaving 13 bases between the germline ends. The CDR3 protein is CASSLPGFDYEQYF. CDR3 bases: TGTGCCAGCAGTTTGCCGGGGTTTGATTACGAGCAGTACTTC. Drawing the rest from reference TRBV28 and TRBJ2-7, the complete variable domain is DVKVTQSSRYLVKRTGEKVFLECVQDMDHENMFWYRQDPGLGLRLIYFSYDVKMKEKGDIPEGYSVSREKKERFSLILESASTNQTSMYLCASSLPGFDYEQYFGPGTRLTVT.

This chain links TRBV6-1 with TRBJ1-1, with TRBD1 matching 7 bases. The J segment lost 3 bases and the V segment lost 1 base, leaving 8 bases of the junction unmatched. Germline V CDR1 and CDR2: MNHNS, SASEGT. This CDR3 spans 16 amino acids. Here the CDR3 reads CASSEVKGAHHTEAFF. DNA for the CDR3: TGTGCCAGCAGTGAAGTAAAGGGGGCGCATCACACTGAAGCTTTCTTT.

The chain joins TRBV5-5 to TRBJ1-3, with 8 bases aligning to TRBD1. This CDR3 has 16 amino acids. V shed 1 base, J shed 2 bases, and the junction held 5 bases outside the gene matches. CDR1 and CDR2 (germline): SGHKS, YYEKEE (reference sequence). The CDR3 DNA reads as TGTGCCAGCAGCTTGATCGGACAGGGCCCTGGAAACACCATATATTTT. Its translation: CASSLIGQGPGNTIYF.

V usage is TRBV18 and J usage is TRBJ1-2, with 8 bases matching TRBD1. Germline V gene lookup returns CDR1 KGHSH and CDR2 LQKENI. V trimming: 5 bases; J trimming: 7 bases; junction bases outside the gene matches: 9. CDR3 length equals 14 residues. CDR3 loop: CASSMWTGKSGYTF. Written as DNA, the CDR3 is TGTGCCAGCTCAATGTGGACAGGGAAGTCTGGCTACACCTTC.

The chain combines TRBV5-8 with TRBJ2-1; D is possibly TRBD1 (6 bases). Germline CDR1 and CDR2: SGHTS and YDEGEE. This CDR3 has 14 residues. V lost 6 bases and J 4 bases, leaving 14 bases between the germline ends. CDR3 in DNA: TGTGCCAGCAAATTCCAGGGGTTTTACAATGAGCAGTTCTTC. Amino acids: CASKFQGFYNEQFF.

The J gene is TRBJ2-3, the V gene TRBV28; D is unclear. The CDR3 runs to 12 residues. V was cut by 5 bases and J by 3 bases, with 6 bases left in between. Germline assignment: CDR1 MDHEN and CDR2 SYDVKM. The CDR3 reads CASSLQTDTQYF. The CDR3 DNA follows: TGTGCCAGCAGTCTACAGACAGATACGCAGTATTTT.

This chain joins TRBV5-1 and TRBJ2-5; no clear D gene. Trimming took 1 base from V and 1 from J, leaving 8 bases between them. This CDR3 has 14 amino acids. Per germline, CDR1 SGHRS and CDR2 YFSETQ. The CDR3 region is CASSLSVSQETQYF. Here the CDR3 DNA reads TGCGCCAGCAGCTTGTCCGTCAGCCAAGAGACCCAGTACTTC.

In this sample, this clone turned up a few times. The genes are TRBV4-1 and TRBJ2-3; 7 bases fit TRBD2. The germline gives CDR1 MGHRA, CDR2 YSYEKL. The CDR3 extends over 18 amino acids. The ends lost 0 bases at V and 0 bases at J; junction bases unmatched: 9. CDR3 coding DNA: TGCGCCAGCAGCCAAGATTTGTCTAGCGGACCTAGCACAGATACGCAGTATTTT. Its translation is CASSQDLSSGPSTDTQYF.

The chain combines TRBV7-2 with TRBJ2-2; TRBD2 aligns across 9 bases. CDR3 size: 15 residues. Trimming at V came to 5 bases and at J to 7 bases, leaving 8 bases not matched to a gene. From germline, CDR1 is SGHTA and CDR2 FQGNSA. The CDR3 is CASSPRGGHNGELFF. The CDR3 DNA is TGTGCCAGCAGCCCGCGGGGGGGCCACAACGGGGAGCTGTTTTTT.